This T cell receptor (beta chain) was retrieved from a study of blood T cell repertoires in COVID-19. This clone was seen a few times. Some clones are missing from TCRdb's copy, which holds only in-frame ones; the method was immunoSEQ multiplex PCR. The sample lists fewer than 500,000 clones, around nine tenths occurring once. The specimen sequenced was peripheral blood. The sequence was collected from a man aged 18 to 30 with COVID-19, enrolled during active disease.

The CDR3 DNA is TGTGCCTGGACGGCCAGGGTGGAGTCACCCCTCCACTTT. Its translation is CAWTARVESPLHF. The rearrangement links TRBV30 to TRBJ1-6, with D perhaps matching TRBD1 (5 bases). V was pared by 4 bases and J by 10 bases, with 14 bases between. The germline V gene encodes CDR1 GTSNPN and CDR2 SVGIG (reference sequence). The CDR3 totals 13 residues.